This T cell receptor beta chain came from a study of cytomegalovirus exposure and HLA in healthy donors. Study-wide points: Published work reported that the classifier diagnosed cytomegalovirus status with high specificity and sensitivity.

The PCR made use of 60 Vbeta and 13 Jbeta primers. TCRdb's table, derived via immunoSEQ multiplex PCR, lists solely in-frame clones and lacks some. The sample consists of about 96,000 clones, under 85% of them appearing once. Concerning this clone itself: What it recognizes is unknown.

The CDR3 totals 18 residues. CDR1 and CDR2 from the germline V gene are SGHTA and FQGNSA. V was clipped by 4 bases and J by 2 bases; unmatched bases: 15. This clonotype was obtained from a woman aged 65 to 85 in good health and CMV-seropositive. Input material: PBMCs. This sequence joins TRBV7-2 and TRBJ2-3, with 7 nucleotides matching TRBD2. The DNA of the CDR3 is TGTGCCAGCAGCTCAAACTTGCGGGGGAGAGCATACACAGATACGCAGTATTTT. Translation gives CASSSNLRGRAYTDTQYF.